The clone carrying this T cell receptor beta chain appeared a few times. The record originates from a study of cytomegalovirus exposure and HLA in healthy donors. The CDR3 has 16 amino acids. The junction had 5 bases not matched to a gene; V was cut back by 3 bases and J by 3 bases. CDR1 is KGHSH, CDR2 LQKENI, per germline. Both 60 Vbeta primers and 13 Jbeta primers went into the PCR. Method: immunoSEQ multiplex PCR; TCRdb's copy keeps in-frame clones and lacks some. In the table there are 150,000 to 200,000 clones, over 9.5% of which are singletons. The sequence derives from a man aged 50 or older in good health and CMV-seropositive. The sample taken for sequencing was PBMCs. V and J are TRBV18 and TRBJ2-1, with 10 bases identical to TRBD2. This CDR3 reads CASSPTSGGVYNEQFF. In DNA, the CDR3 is TGTGCCAGCTCACCGACGAGCGGGGGGGTCTACAATGAGCAGTTCTTC.